The 25 T cell receptor beta chains in this list originate from one sample, sequenced in a study of CD8 T cells in ankylosing spondylitis. TCRdb re-analysed the 5' RACE reads in MiXCR, keeping a single row per CDR3 protein. The table shows 15,000 or so distinct CDR3 sequences, with approximately 8% occurring only once. The sample was blood. Source of these receptors: a male donor with ankylosing spondylitis or in good health (not recorded which).

This clonotype was detected ten times or more. The rearrangement uses TRBV7-8 and TRBJ1-1; D perhaps matches TRBD1 (5 bases). The V gene's germline CDR1 is SGHVS and CDR2 FQNEAQ. CDR3 length: 15 amino acids. Trimming took 5 bases from V and 0 from J, leaving 13 bases between them. The CDR3 sequence: CASSTRVPMNTEAFF. As DNA, the CDR3 is TGTGCCAGCAGCACCAGGGTGCCGATGAACACTGAAGCTTTCTTT.

This clonotype was seen ten or more times. The gene calls are TRBV28 and TRBJ2-3, with a possible D match to TRBD2 (6 bases). CDR3 length: 14 residues. Trimming pared 5 bases from V and 2 bases from J, leaving 11 bases between. The germline V gene encodes CDR1 MDHEN and CDR2 SYDVKM. The CDR3: CASSRDSFTDTQYF. Here the CDR3 DNA reads TGTGCCAGCAGTCGGGACTCATTCACAGATACGCAGTATTTT.

This clonotype was counted a few times. This CDR3 reads CASSTSGGTREAFF. DNA for the CDR3: TGTGCCAGCAGCACCTCAGGGGGAACTAGAGAAGCTTTCTTT. This sequence joins TRBV11-2 and TRBJ1-1; TRBD1 matches at 7 bases. This CDR3 region has 14 residues. The germline gives CDR1 SGHAT, CDR2 FQNNGV. V was clipped by 5 bases and J by 8 bases; unmatched bases: 11. Drawing the rest from reference TRBV11-2 and TRBJ1-1, the complete variable domain is EAGVAQSPRYKIIEKRQSVAFWCNPISGHATLYWYQQILGQGPKLLIQFQNNGVVDDSQLPKDRFSAERLKGVDSTLKIQPAKLEDSAVYLCASSTSGGTREAFFGQGTRLTVV.

This clonotype was seen repeatedly, ten times or more. The chain couples TRBV21-1 to TRBJ1-5; the D segment call TRBD1 is taken from the table without a DNA check. TRBV21-1 is a documented pseudogene. There are 15 residues in the CDR3. The CDR3 region is CASSIKQGRRSAQHF. The CDR3 DNA reads TGTGCCAGCAGCATCAAACAGGGCCGACGGAGTGCCCAGCATTTT.

This clonotype was found many times. The chain links TRBV15 to TRBJ1-4, with D hard to call. Germline V gives CDR1 LNHNV, CDR2 YYDKDF (reference sequence). This CDR3 is built from 15 residues. The ends were cut back, 0 bases at V and 7 bases at J, with 12 bases in the middle. The CDR3 protein is CATSREDSSSEKLFF. The CDR3 region has the DNA TGTGCCACCAGCAGAGAGGACTCTTCGAGTGAAAAACTGTTTTTT.

The rearrangement joins TRBV6-5 to TRBJ2-1, with TRBD1 matching over 8 bases. CDR3 size: 18 residues. V trimming: 2 bases; J trimming: 6 bases; junction bases outside the gene matches: 15. The V gene's germline CDR1 is MNHEY and CDR2 SVGAGI. The CDR3 is CASSYDSYQGATGNEQFF. In nucleotides, the CDR3 is TGTGCCAGCAGTTACGACTCGTACCAGGGGGCTACGGGCAATGAGCAGTTCTTC.

This clonotype occurred many times. CDR3 region: CASSNSRAYEQYF. The CDR3 DNA sequence: TGTGCCAGCAGCAACAGCAGGGCCTACGAGCAGTACTTC. The rearrangement links TRBV7-2 to TRBJ2-7; D is possibly TRBD1 (5 bases). Germline V gene sequence: CDR1 SGHTA, CDR2 FQGNSA. The CDR3 covers 13 residues. V shed 5 bases and J shed 2 bases, with 10 bases lying between them.

This clonotype was detected ten times or more. The chain carries TRBV20-1 and TRBJ1-4; a possible D gene is TRBD1 (5 bases). The CDR3 totals 14 residues. The germline V and J ends were trimmed by 0 bases and 7 bases, with 12 bases remaining between them. Germline V gene sequence: CDR1 DFQATT, CDR2 SNEGSKA (reference sequence). CDR3 sequence (DNA): TGCAGTGCTAGAGATACGGGGACCCGTGAAAAACTGTTTTTT. The encoded protein is CSARDTGTREKLFF.

This clonotype has just a few counts. The rearrangement uses TRBV20-1 and TRBJ2-3; the D gene is possibly TRBD1 (6 bases). The CDR3 has 15 residues. Trimming removed 4 bases from V and 3 bases from J, with 17 bases in between. From germline, CDR1 is DFQATT and CDR2 SNEGSKA (reference sequence). In nucleotides, the CDR3 is TGCAGTGCTATCGAGATGGGGGCTGGTACAGATACGCAGTATTTT. Translation gives CSAIEMGAGTDTQYF.

This clonotype was seen repeatedly, ten times or more. The chain employs TRBV20-1 and TRBJ2-3; the D call may be TRBD1 or TRBD2 (6 bases each). Germline V gene data show CDR1 as DFQATT and CDR2 as SNEGSKA (reference sequence). CDR3 length equals 15 residues. Trimming pared 6 bases from V and 6 bases from J, leaving 22 bases between. The CDR3 reads CSAPGASGFGDTQYF. DNA of the CDR3: TGCAGTGCCCCGGGGGCCTCAGGATTCGGGGATACGCAGTATTTT.

V is TRBV18 and J is TRBJ2-1, with D hard to call. CDR3 size: 12 residues. In germline, CDR1 is KGHSH, CDR2 LQKENI. The V and J ends lost 6 bases and 6 bases respectively, with 9 bases between them. The CDR3 DNA reads TGTGCCAGCTCCCCCGAAGGCAATGAGCAGTTCTTC. Translation gives CASSPEGNEQFF.

This clonotype has a handful of counts. The chain joins TRBV4-3 to TRBJ2-6; D is unresolved. CDR1 and CDR2 from the germline V gene are LGHNA and YSLEER. This CDR3 has 16 residues. V was shortened by 1 base and J by 0 bases, with 7 bases between the two germline ends. The CDR3 nucleotides are TGCGCCAGCAGCCAAGGTGTGGACTCTGGGGCCAACGTCCTGACTTTC. Translated, it gives CASSQGVDSGANVLTF.

This chain's CDR3 is CASSAGDINEQFF. The CDR3 DNA sequence: TGTGCCAGCAGTGCGGGGGACATCAATGAGCAGTTCTTC. This rearrangement joins TRBV6-1 to TRBJ2-1; D possibly matches TRBD1 or TRBD2 (6 bases each). The CDR3 runs 13 residues. In germline, CDR1 is MNHNS, CDR2 SASEGT. V dropped 4 bases and J dropped 6 bases, with 10 bases sitting between them.

The chain employs TRBV12-3 or TRBV12-4 and TRBJ2-3; 7 positions agree with TRBD2. V lost 1 base to trimming and J lost 4 bases; unmatched junction nucleotides: 8. The CDR3 length is 16 residues. CDR3 sequence (DNA): TGTGCCAGCAGTTTAGAGCGGGGCCGGAGCCCAGATACGCAGTATTTT. Protein product: CASSLERGRSPDTQYF.

This clonotype has a count of ten or more. The genes are TRBV6-6 and TRBJ2-3, with D hard to call. CDR3 length: 11 residues. The V and J ends lost 6 bases and 6 bases respectively, with 7 bases between them. The germline V gene encodes CDR1 MNHNY and CDR2 SVGAGI (reference sequence). CDR3 nucleotides: TGTGCCAGCAGCCTACCTGATACGCAGTATTTT. As protein: CASSLPDTQYF.

The chain carries TRBV10-1 and TRBJ2-4, with a tentative D call TRBD2 (5 bases). The CDR3 is 13 residues long. V shed 6 bases and J shed 9 bases, with 15 bases lying between them. Germline lookup yields CDR1 WNHNN and CDR2 SYGVQD (reference sequence). For the CDR3, the DNA is TGCGCCAGCAGCAAGCGAAGCGGTTCCATTCAGTACTTC. Encoded protein: CASSKRSGSIQYF.

This clonotype was seen ten or more times. This chain links TRBV7-3 with TRBJ2-7; D not resolved. The CDR3 has 11 amino acids. Trimming pared 5 bases from V and 4 bases from J, leaving 6 bases between. Germline loops: CDR1 SGHTA, CDR2 FQGTGA. The CDR3: CASSPRYEQYF. CDR3 nucleotide sequence: TGTGCCAGCAGCCCGCGGTACGAGCAGTACTTC.

The sample holds many counts of this clonotype. The CDR3 bases are TGCAGTGCGCCACTAGCGGGGGTAGATGAGCAGTTCTTC. Protein: CSAPLAGVDEQFF. V gene TRBV20-1 combines with J gene TRBJ2-1; 11 bases are a match to TRBD2. This CDR3 has 13 amino acids. Germline lookup yields CDR1 DFQATT and CDR2 SNEGSKA (reference sequence). V shed 6 bases and J 8 bases; nucleotides not matched to a gene: 6.

This clonotype showed up just a few times. A read error may be the cause here, since a much bigger clone is one base away. This chain uses TRBV28 with TRBJ2-3; D ambiguous. This CDR3 has 16 amino acids. The germline V and J ends were trimmed by 7 bases and 0 bases, with 17 bases remaining between them. Germline V gene sequence: CDR1 MDHEN, CDR2 SYDVKM. CDR3 region: CASTTPVGASTDTQYF. In nucleotides, the CDR3 is TGTGCCAGCACTACACCAGTGGGTGCTAGCACAGATACGCAGTATTTT.

There are many counts of this clonotype. The chain is built from TRBV20-1 and TRBJ2-1, with D possibly matching TRBD2 (6 bases). V lost 1 base and J lost 3, with 10 bases in between. The CDR3 loop spans 14 amino acids. Germline V gene data show CDR1 as DFQATT and CDR2 as SNEGSKA (reference sequence). The CDR3 region has the DNA TGCAGTGCTAGAGTTAGCGGAGACTACAATGAGCAGTTCTTC. This translates into CSARVSGDYNEQFF.

This clonotype came up many times. The CDR3 is CASNANTGELFF. CDR3 bases: TGTGCCAGCAACGCGAACACCGGGGAGCTGTTTTTT. V gene TRBV28 combines with J gene TRBJ2-2; D not certain. V lost 7 bases, J lost 0 bases, and 3 bases lay in between. This CDR3 spans 12 amino acids. Germline values: CDR1 MDHEN, CDR2 SYDVKM.

The V gene is TRBV11-2, the J gene TRBJ2-1; possibly TRBD2 for D (5 bases). V was cut by 1 base and J by 0 bases, with 7 bases left in between. CDR3 size: 15 residues. Germline V gene lookup returns CDR1 SGHAT and CDR2 FQNNGV. The CDR3 here is CASSLGGSSYNEQFF. CDR3 nucleotides: TGTGCCAGCAGCTTAGGAGGGAGCTCCTACAATGAGCAGTTCTTC.

In this sample, this clonotype turned up a few times. The CDR3 reads CSVPTGQGYNEQFF. CDR3 coding DNA: TGCAGCGTTCCTACGGGACAGGGGTACAATGAGCAGTTCTTC. This chain joins TRBV29-1 and TRBJ2-1; TRBD1 aligns across 10 bases. Trimming cost V 5 bases and J 4 bases; bases outside gene matches: 5. The CDR3 sequence is 14 residues long. Germline V gene sequence: CDR1 SQVTM, CDR2 ANQGSEA.

This clonotype has ten or more counts. J is TRBJ2-1 and V is TRBV24-1, with D tentatively TRBD1 or TRBD2 (5 bases each). CDR3 length: 16 amino acids. Germline CDR1 reads KGHDR; CDR2 reads SFDVKD. V lost 3 bases, J lost 7 bases, and 18 bases lay in between. CDR3 amino acids: CATSDLGVGEGNEQFF. CDR3 in DNA: TGTGCCACCAGTGATCTAGGGGTGGGAGAAGGGAATGAGCAGTTCTTC.

This clonotype was counted ten times or more. The chain couples TRBV4-3 to TRBJ2-3, with a weak D call TRBD1 (7 bases). Germline lookup yields CDR1 LGHNA and CDR2 YSLEER. The V end lost 4 bases, the J end lost 2 bases, and 16 bases lay between the germline ends. The CDR3 has 16 amino acids. The CDR3 DNA follows: TGCGCCAGCAGCCGGGGAGGCAGGGGGGACACAGATACGCAGTATTTT. Amino acid sequence: CASSRGGRGDTDTQYF.